Listed below are T cell receptor beta chains from one sample, sequenced in a study of cytomegalovirus exposure and HLA in healthy donors. Data came from immunoSEQ multiplex PCR; TCRdb stores just in-frame clones and leaves some out. The sample consists of some 100,000 clones, roughly 74% of them appearing once. The sequencing input was PBMCs. These receptors all stem from a female donor in good health and CMV-seropositive. CDR3s include the opening cysteine and the closing phenylalanine or tryptophan. Each record gives: V gene, J gene, clone size, D gene, CDR3 DNA, CDR3 protein. A D gene is named only where the DNA matches it firmly. Clone size is given for some rows only: seen once, a few or many times, or a class if the clone is expanded.

v_call: TRBV18; j_call: TRBJ2-7; clone_size: once; d_call: TRBD2; cdr3_nt: TGTGCCAGCTCACCGACTAGCGGGTACGAGCAGTACTTC; cdr3_aa: CASSPTSGYEQYF
v_call: TRBV30; j_call: TRBJ2-5; clone_size: once; d_call: TRBD1; cdr3_nt: TGTGCCTCGGGACAGGGGATTGACCAAGAGACCCAGTACTTC; cdr3_aa: CASGQGIDQETQYF
v_call: TRBV29-1; j_call: TRBJ1-1; clone_size: NA; d_call: NA; cdr3_nt: TGCAGCGTCGAGGGGGACCACACTGAAGCTTTCTTT; cdr3_aa: CSVEGDHTEAFF
v_call: TRBV5-1; j_call: TRBJ1-1; clone_size: NA; d_call: NA; cdr3_nt: TGCGCCAGCAGCTTGGTCGACACGGGGACTGAAGCTTTCTTT; cdr3_aa: CASSLVDTGTEAFF
v_call: TRBV30; j_call: TRBJ2-7; clone_size: NA; d_call: NA; cdr3_nt: TGTGCCTGGAGTGTCACAGGGCTAGGCGAGCAGTACTTC; cdr3_aa: CAWSVTGLGEQYF
v_call: TRBV7-8; j_call: TRBJ1-1; clone_size: NA; d_call: TRBD1; cdr3_nt: TGTGCCAGCAGCTTAGAGCAGGGGGCAGGTGGTTTGACTGAAGCTTTCTTT; cdr3_aa: CASSLEQGAGGLTEAFF
v_call: TRBV5-8; j_call: TRBJ2-7; clone_size: NA; d_call: NA; cdr3_nt: TGTGCCAGCAGCATCTCCGACAGCAAGCAGTACTTC; cdr3_aa: CASSISDSKQYF
v_call: TRBV5-6; j_call: TRBJ1-2; clone_size: NA; d_call: NA; cdr3_nt: TGTGCCAGCAGCTGGAGCGGGCATGGCTATGGCTACACCTTC; cdr3_aa: CASSWSGHGYGYTF
v_call: TRBV5-4; j_call: TRBJ1-6; clone_size: NA; d_call: NA; cdr3_nt: TGTGCCAGCAGCACGGAGAGCTCCTATAATTCACCCCTCCACTTT; cdr3_aa: CASSTESSYNSPLHF
v_call: TRBV10-3; j_call: TRBJ2-7; clone_size: NA; d_call: NA; cdr3_nt: TGTGCCATCGGCGCCCTAACACCGTCCCAGGGCGAGCAGTACTTC; cdr3_aa: CAIGALTPSQGEQYF
v_call: TRBV28; j_call: TRBJ2-7; clone_size: NA; d_call: TRBD1; cdr3_nt: TGTGCCAGCAGCCGGGTAGGGACAGGGGGCGCCTACGAGCAGTACTTC; cdr3_aa: CASSRVGTGGAYEQYF
v_call: TRBV4-1; j_call: TRBJ2-7; clone_size: NA; d_call: TRBD1; cdr3_nt: TGCGCCAGCAGCCGTCTCTCCGGGACAGATGGATACGAGCAGTACTTC; cdr3_aa: CASSRLSGTDGYEQYF
v_call: TRBV6-6; j_call: TRBJ2-3; clone_size: NA; d_call: NA; cdr3_nt: TGTGCCAGCAGTTACTCGAAGGGGTCCTATGGGTATTTT; cdr3_aa: CASSYSKGSYGYF
v_call: TRBV11-2; j_call: TRBJ2-1; clone_size: NA; d_call: NA; cdr3_nt: TGTGCCAGCAGCTTAGAGGGCAGGGCTTACAATGAGCAGTTCTTC; cdr3_aa: CASSLEGRAYNEQFF
v_call: TRBV4-2; j_call: TRBJ2-3; clone_size: NA; d_call: TRBD2; cdr3_nt: TGTGCCAGCAGCCAAGATATCGGGACTAGCGGGAGTGTAGATACGCAGTATTTT; cdr3_aa: CASSQDIGTSGSVDTQYF
v_call: TRBV7-2; j_call: TRBJ2-3; clone_size: NA; d_call: NA; cdr3_nt: TGTGCCAGCAGCTTCGGAGGAGGAGATACGCAGTATTTT; cdr3_aa: CASSFGGGDTQYF
v_call: TRBV10-3; j_call: TRBJ2-3; clone_size: few; d_call: NA; cdr3_nt: TGTGCCATCAGGGAACCTGAGAACAGGGACACAGATACGCAGTATTTT; cdr3_aa: CAIREPENRDTDTQYF
v_call: TRBV5-8; j_call: TRBJ2-1; clone_size: NA; d_call: TRBD2; cdr3_nt: TGTGCCAGCAGCTCGGGACTAGCGGGGAACAATGAGCAGTTCTTC; cdr3_aa: CASSSGLAGNNEQFF
v_call: TRBV10-1; j_call: TRBJ2-1; clone_size: NA; d_call: NA; cdr3_nt: TGCGCCAGCAGTCGGGGTGGAACTTACAATGAGCAGTTCTTC; cdr3_aa: CASSRGGTYNEQFF
v_call: TRBV7-9; j_call: TRBJ2-7; clone_size: NA; d_call: NA; cdr3_nt: TGTGCCAGCAGCCACCCCCCGGGTTACGAGCAGTACTTC; cdr3_aa: CASSHPPGYEQYF
v_call: TRBV10-3; j_call: TRBJ1-3; clone_size: NA; d_call: NA; cdr3_nt: TGTGCCATCAGTGAGCGAGTTTCTGGAAACACCATATATTTT; cdr3_aa: CAISERVSGNTIYF
v_call: TRBV6-5; j_call: TRBJ2-1; clone_size: few; d_call: NA; cdr3_nt: TGTGCCAGCAGGGCTCAGACGAGCGTAGCAAATGAGCAGTTCTTC; cdr3_aa: CASRAQTSVANEQFF
v_call: TRBV7-9; j_call: TRBJ1-4; clone_size: NA; d_call: NA; cdr3_nt: TGTGCCAGCAGCCCGGGGTCCGCAACTAATGAAAAACTGTTTTTT; cdr3_aa: CASSPGSATNEKLFF
v_call: TRBV7-8; j_call: TRBJ1-3; clone_size: few; d_call: NA; cdr3_nt: TGTGCCAGCAGCTTTTCACAGGGTACTGGAAACACCATATATTTT; cdr3_aa: CASSFSQGTGNTIYF
v_call: TRBV30; j_call: TRBJ1-3; clone_size: NA; d_call: NA; cdr3_nt: TGTGCCTGGAGTTCAGGAACTGGAAACACCATATATTTT; cdr3_aa: CAWSSGTGNTIYF
v_call: TRBV9; j_call: TRBJ2-1; clone_size: NA; d_call: NA; cdr3_nt: TGTGCCAGCAGCGCAATGGGGCAGGGATACAATGAGCAGTTCTTC; cdr3_aa: CASSAMGQGYNEQFF
v_call: TRBV11-2; j_call: TRBJ2-2; clone_size: NA; d_call: NA; cdr3_nt: TGTGCCAGCAGCTTAGCCGTTGCGGGGAACACCGGGGAGCTGTTTTTT; cdr3_aa: CASSLAVAGNTGELFF
v_call: TRBV11-3; j_call: TRBJ2-2; clone_size: NA; d_call: TRBD1; cdr3_nt: TGTGCCAGCAGGGGACAGGGGGCGCCCGGGGAGCTGTTTTTT; cdr3_aa: CASRGQGAPGELFF
v_call: TRBV28; j_call: TRBJ1-5; clone_size: NA; d_call: NA; cdr3_nt: TGTGCCAGCACCGAGGGAGCGAGCAATCAGCCCCAGCATTTT; cdr3_aa: CASTEGASNQPQHF
v_call: TRBV19; j_call: TRBJ1-2; clone_size: NA; d_call: NA; cdr3_nt: TGTGCCAGTAGTATAACAGGGTCCAACTATGGCTACACCTTC; cdr3_aa: CASSITGSNYGYTF
v_call: TRBV6-5; j_call: TRBJ1-1; clone_size: NA; d_call: NA; cdr3_nt: TGTGCCAGCAGTCGAGCGGGCAGGTGGGGGGCTGAAGCTTTCTTT; cdr3_aa: CASSRAGRWGAEAFF
v_call: TRBV2; j_call: TRBJ2-7; clone_size: NA; d_call: NA; cdr3_nt: TGTGCCAGCAGTGGTACGAGGTTTCACTACGAGCAGTACTTC; cdr3_aa: CASSGTRFHYEQYF
v_call: TRBV7-9; j_call: TRBJ2-7; clone_size: NA; d_call: NA; cdr3_nt: TGTGCCAGCAGCCGTAACTCCTACGAGCAGTACTTC; cdr3_aa: CASSRNSYEQYF
v_call: TRBV30; j_call: TRBJ2-7; clone_size: NA; d_call: TRBD1; cdr3_nt: TGTGCCTGGGGCCGGGACAGGTGGTCTCACGAGCAGTACTTC; cdr3_aa: CAWGRDRWSHEQYF
v_call: TRBV9; j_call: TRBJ2-7; clone_size: NA; d_call: TRBD2; cdr3_nt: TGTGCCAGCAGCCCCGGCGGCGGGAGGGCCACCTACGAGCAGTACTTC; cdr3_aa: CASSPGGGRATYEQYF
v_call: TRBV7-8; j_call: TRBJ1-5; clone_size: NA; d_call: NA; cdr3_nt: TGTGCCAGCAGCTTAGTTGGGACAATTAGCAATCAGCCCCAGCATTTT; cdr3_aa: CASSLVGTISNQPQHF
v_call: TRBV29-1; j_call: TRBJ1-2; clone_size: NA; d_call: TRBD1; cdr3_nt: TGCAGCGTTGAAGAGTGGGGGACAGACAACTATGGCTACACCTTC; cdr3_aa: CSVEEWGTDNYGYTF
v_call: TRBV28; j_call: TRBJ2-1; clone_size: NA; d_call: TRBD2; cdr3_nt: TGTGCCAGTCGCGGGGGCTACAATGAGCAGTTCTTC; cdr3_aa: CASRGGYNEQFF
v_call: TRBV7-7; j_call: TRBJ2-2; clone_size: once; d_call: NA; cdr3_nt: TGTGCTAGCAGCTCCGGAGGTACATCCCCCGGGGAGCTGTTTTTT; cdr3_aa: CASSSGGTSPGELFF
v_call: TRBV6-5; j_call: TRBJ1-5; clone_size: few; d_call: NA; cdr3_nt: TGTGCCAGCAGTTACGGGGGGGCTGAAACCCAGCCCCAGCATTTT; cdr3_aa: CASSYGGAETQPQHF
v_call: TRBV15; j_call: TRBJ2-1; clone_size: NA; d_call: NA; cdr3_nt: TGTGCCACCAGCAGAGCTTCTAGCGTGGGCAATGAGCAGTTCTTC; cdr3_aa: CATSRASSVGNEQFF
v_call: TRBV30; j_call: TRBJ1-4; clone_size: NA; d_call: NA; cdr3_nt: TGTGCCGGCTACCCTAAACAGGGTGCAACTAATGAAAAACTGTTTTTT; cdr3_aa: CAGYPKQGATNEKLFF
v_call: TRBV29-1; j_call: TRBJ1-2; clone_size: NA; d_call: TRBD1; cdr3_nt: TGCAGCGTTGGAGTGACAGGGGGCCATGGCTACACCTTC; cdr3_aa: CSVGVTGGHGYTF
v_call: TRBV9; j_call: TRBJ2-2; clone_size: NA; d_call: NA; cdr3_nt: TGTGCCAGCAGCGTAGCGAGGGGGGGGCACACCGGGGAGCTGTTTTTT; cdr3_aa: CASSVARGGHTGELFF
v_call: TRBV4-2; j_call: TRBJ2-2; clone_size: NA; d_call: TRBD2; cdr3_nt: TGTGCCAGCAGCCAAGACGGGCGGGAGGTCAAGTCCACCGGGGAGCTGTTTTTT; cdr3_aa: CASSQDGREVKSTGELFF
v_call: TRBV6-6; j_call: TRBJ2-1; clone_size: NA; d_call: TRBD2; cdr3_nt: TGTGCCAGCAGGAATAGCGGGGGGGCCGATGAGCAGTTCTTC; cdr3_aa: CASRNSGGADEQFF
v_call: TRBV7-2; j_call: TRBJ2-7; clone_size: NA; d_call: NA; cdr3_nt: TGTGCCAGCAGCGTCAGGAGGGGCTACGAGCAGTACTTC; cdr3_aa: CASSVRRGYEQYF
v_call: TRBV5-4; j_call: TRBJ1-4; clone_size: NA; d_call: TRBD1; cdr3_nt: TGTGCCAGCAGCTTGGGGACAGGGGGCCTTGGAACTAATGAAAAACTGTTTTTT; cdr3_aa: CASSLGTGGLGTNEKLFF
v_call: TRBV18; j_call: TRBJ2-1; clone_size: few; d_call: NA; cdr3_nt: TGTGCCAGCTCACCACCGACGGGATTCGTGCAGTTCTTC; cdr3_aa: CASSPPTGFVQFF
v_call: TRBV29-1; j_call: TRBJ1-1; clone_size: NA; d_call: TRBD1; cdr3_nt: TGCAGCGTAGAACTGGACAGGGACTCTATGAACACTGAAGCTTTCTTT; cdr3_aa: CSVELDRDSMNTEAFF